This T cell receptor beta chain was retrieved from a study of CD8 T cells in ankylosing spondylitis. Findings of the study overall: Those disease-linked clones were CD8+; they were also relatively rare in peripheral blood. Matched ankylosing spondylitis synovial fluid reportedly contained a significantly enriched population of disease-linked clones. Previous work reported some of these motif variants in the synovial fluid and blood of reactive arthritis.

Library preparation for TCR beta used quantitative 5'-RACE with molecular barcodes. TCRdb re-analysed the 5' RACE reads in MiXCR, keeping a single row per CDR3 protein. The table shows about 260,000 distinct CDR3 sequences, with 15% to 25% occurring only once. Looked up from germline, CDR1 is DFQATT and CDR2 is SNEGSKA (reference sequence). This CDR3 spans 11 amino acids. V was clipped by 4 bases and J by 11 bases, with 12 bases between them. This clonotype has a handful of counts. The target antigen is unknown. This clonotype was sampled from a male donor with ankylosing spondylitis or in good health (not recorded which). This chain uses TRBV20-1 with TRBJ2-1; either TRBD1 or TRBD2 may supply D (5 bases each). The sequencing sample was made of blood, either unsorted or a sorted T cell fraction (not recorded which). CDR3 in amino acids: CSANWDLKQFF. Written as DNA, the CDR3 is TGCAGTGCTAACTGGGACCTAAAGCAGTTCTTC.